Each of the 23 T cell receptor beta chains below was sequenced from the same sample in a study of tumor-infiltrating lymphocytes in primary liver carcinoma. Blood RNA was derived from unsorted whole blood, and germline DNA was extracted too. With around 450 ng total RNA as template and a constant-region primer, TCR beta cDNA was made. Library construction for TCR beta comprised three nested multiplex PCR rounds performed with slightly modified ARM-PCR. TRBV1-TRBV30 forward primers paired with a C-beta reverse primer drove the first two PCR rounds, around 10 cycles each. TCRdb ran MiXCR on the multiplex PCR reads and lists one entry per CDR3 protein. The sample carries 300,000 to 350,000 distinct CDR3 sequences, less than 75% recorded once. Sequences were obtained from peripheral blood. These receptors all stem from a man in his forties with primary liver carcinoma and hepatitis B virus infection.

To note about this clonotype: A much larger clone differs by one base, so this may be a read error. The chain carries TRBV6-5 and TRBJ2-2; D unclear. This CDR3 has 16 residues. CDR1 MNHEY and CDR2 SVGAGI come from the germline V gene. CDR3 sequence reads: CASSYSFAESTAELFF. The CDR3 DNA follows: TGTGCCAGCAGTTACTCCTTTGCGGAGAGCACCGCGGAGCTGTTTTTT.

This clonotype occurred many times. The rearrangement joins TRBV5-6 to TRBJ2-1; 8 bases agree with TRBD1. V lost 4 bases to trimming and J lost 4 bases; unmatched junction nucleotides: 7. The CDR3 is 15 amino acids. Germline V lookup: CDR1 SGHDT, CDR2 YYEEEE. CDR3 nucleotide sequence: TGTGCCAGCAGCCCGCGGACAGGGTGGTACAATGAGCAGTTCTTC. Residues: CASSPRTGWYNEQFF. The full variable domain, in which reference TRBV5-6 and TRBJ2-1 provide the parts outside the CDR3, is DAGVTQSPTHLIKTRGQQVTLRCSPKSGHDTVSWYQQALGQGPQFIFQYYEEEERQRGNFPDRFSGHQFPNYSSELNVNALLLGDSALYLCASSPRTGWYNEQFFGPGTRLTVL.

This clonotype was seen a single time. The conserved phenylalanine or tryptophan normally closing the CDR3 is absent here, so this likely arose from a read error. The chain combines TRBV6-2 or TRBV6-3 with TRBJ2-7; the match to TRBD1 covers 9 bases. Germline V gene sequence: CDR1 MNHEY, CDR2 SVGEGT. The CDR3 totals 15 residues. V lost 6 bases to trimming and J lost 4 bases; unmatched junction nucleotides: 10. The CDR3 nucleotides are TGTGCCAGCAGAGAAACCGGGACAGGGCCTTACGAGCAGTACTCC. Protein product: CASRETGTGPYEQYS.

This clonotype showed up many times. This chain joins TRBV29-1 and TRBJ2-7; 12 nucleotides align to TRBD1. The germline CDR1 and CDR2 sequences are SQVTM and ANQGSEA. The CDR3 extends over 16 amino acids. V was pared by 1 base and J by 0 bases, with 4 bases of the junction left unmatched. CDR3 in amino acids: CSVEGRDRGPSYEQYF. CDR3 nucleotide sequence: TGCAGCGTTGAAGGAAGGGACAGGGGGCCCTCCTACGAGCAGTACTTC.

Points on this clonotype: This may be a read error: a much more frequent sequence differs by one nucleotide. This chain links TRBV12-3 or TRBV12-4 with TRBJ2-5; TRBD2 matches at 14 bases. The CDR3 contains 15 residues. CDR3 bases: TGTGTCAGCAGCTCGGGACTAGCGGGGGAAGAGACCCAGTACTTC. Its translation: CVSSSGLAGEETQYF.

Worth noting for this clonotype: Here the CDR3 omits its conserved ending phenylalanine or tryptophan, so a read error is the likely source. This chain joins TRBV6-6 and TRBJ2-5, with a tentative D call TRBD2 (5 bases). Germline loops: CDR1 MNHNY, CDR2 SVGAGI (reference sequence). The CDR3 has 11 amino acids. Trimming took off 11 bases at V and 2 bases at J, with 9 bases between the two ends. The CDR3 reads CAASNQETQYL. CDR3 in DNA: TGTGCCGCTAGCAATCAAGAGACCCAGTACCTC.

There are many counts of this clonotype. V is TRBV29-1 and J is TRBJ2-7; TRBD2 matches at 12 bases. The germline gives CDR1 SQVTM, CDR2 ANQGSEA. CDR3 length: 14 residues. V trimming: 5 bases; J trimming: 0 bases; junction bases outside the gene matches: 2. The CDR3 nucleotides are TGCAGCGTTAGACTAGCGGGGGACTCCTACGAGCAGTACTTC. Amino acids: CSVRLAGDSYEQYF.

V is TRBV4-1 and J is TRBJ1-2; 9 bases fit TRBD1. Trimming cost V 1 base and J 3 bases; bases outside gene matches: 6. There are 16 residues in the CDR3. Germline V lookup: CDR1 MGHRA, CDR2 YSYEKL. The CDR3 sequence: CASSQGGTGSDYGYTF. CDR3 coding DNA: TGCGCCAGCAGCCAAGGCGGGACAGGGTCTGACTATGGCTACACCTTC.

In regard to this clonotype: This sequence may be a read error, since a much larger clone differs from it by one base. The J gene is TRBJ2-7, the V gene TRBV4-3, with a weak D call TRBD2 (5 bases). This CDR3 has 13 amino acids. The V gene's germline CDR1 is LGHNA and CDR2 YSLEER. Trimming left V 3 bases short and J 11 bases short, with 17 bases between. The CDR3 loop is CASSHGKGYEKYF. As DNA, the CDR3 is TGCGCCAGCAGCCACGGGAAGGGTTATGAGAAGTACTTC.

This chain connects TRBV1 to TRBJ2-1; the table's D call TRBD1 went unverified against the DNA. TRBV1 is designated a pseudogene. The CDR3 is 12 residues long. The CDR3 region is CTSKQGEREQFF. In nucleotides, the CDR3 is TGCACCAGCAAGCAGGGGGAGCGTGAGCAGTTCTTC.

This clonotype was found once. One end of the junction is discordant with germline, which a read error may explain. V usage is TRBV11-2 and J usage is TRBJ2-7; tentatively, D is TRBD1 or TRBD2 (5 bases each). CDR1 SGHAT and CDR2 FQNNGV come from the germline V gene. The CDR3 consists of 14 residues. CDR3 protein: CASNLGTLYLEQYF. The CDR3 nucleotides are TGTGCCAGCAACTTAGGGACCCTATACCTCGAGCAGTACTTC.

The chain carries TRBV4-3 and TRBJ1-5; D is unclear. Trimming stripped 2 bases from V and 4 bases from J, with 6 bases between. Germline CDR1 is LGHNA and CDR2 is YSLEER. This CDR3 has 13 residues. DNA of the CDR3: TGCGCCAGCAGCCAACACTGGAATCAGCCCCAGCATTTT. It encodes CASSQHWNQPQHF.

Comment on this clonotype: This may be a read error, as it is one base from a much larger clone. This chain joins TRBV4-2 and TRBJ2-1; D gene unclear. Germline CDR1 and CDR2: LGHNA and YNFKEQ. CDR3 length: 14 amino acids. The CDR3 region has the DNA TGTGCCAACAGCCAGGAGCTATCCTACAATGAGCAGTTCTTC. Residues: CANSQELSYNEQFF.

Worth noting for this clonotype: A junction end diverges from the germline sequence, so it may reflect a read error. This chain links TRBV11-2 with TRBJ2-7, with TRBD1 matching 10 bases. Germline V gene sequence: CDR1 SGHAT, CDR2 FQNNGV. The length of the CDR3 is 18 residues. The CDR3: CGSNLNHRQGASVYEQYF. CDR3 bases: TGTGGCAGCAACTTAAACCACAGACAGGGGGCGTCGGTCTACGAGCAGTACTTC.

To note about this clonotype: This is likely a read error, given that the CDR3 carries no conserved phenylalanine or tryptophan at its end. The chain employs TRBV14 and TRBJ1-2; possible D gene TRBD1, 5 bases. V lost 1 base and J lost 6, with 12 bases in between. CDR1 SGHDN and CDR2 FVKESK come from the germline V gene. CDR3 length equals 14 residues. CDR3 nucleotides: TGTGCCAGCAGCCAAGTTCCGGGACCTGATGGCTACACCCTC. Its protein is CASSQVPGPDGYTL.

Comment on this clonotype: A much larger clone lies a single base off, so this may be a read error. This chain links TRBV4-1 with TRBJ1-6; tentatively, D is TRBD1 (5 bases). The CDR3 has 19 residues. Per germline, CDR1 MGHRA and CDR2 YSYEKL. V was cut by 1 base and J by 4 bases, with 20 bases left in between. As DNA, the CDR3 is TGCGCCAGCAGCCAAGGTATGAACGGGGCCCAACATTATAATTCACCCCTCCACTTT. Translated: CASSQGMNGAQHYNSPLHF.

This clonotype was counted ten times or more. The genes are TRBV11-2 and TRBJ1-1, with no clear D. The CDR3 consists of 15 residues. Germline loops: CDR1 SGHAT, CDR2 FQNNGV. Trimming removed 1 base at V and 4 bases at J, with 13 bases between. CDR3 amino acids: CASSLVAGLVTEAFF. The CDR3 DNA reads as TGTGCCAGCAGCTTAGTGGCGGGTTTGGTCACTGAAGCTTTCTTT.

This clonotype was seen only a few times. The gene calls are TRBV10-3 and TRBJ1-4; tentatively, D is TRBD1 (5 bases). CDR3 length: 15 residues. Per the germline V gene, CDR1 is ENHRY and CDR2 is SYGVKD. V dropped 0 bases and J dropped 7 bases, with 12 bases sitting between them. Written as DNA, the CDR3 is TGTGCCATCAGTGAGTCGATACAGGAGGGTGAAAAACTGTTTTTT. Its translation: CAISESIQEGEKLFF.

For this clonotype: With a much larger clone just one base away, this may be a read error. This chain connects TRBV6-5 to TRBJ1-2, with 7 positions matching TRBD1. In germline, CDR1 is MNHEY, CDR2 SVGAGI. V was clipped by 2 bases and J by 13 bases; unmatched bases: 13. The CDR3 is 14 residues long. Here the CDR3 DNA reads TGTGCCAGCAGTTACGACAGGGCCCATAAGCGCTGCACCTTC. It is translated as CASSYDRAHKRCTF.

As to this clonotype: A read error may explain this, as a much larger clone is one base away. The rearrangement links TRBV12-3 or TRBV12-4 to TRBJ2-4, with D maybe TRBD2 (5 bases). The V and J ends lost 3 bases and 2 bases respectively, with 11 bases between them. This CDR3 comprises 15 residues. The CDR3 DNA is TGTGCCAGCAGTTTCATCGGGATAACCAAAAACATTCAGTACTTC. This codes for CASSFIGITKNIQYF.

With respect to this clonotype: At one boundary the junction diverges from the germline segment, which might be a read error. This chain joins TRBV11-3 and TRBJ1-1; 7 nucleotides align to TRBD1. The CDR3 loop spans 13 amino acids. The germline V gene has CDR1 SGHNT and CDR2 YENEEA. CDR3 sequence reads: CANSSTGNTEAFF. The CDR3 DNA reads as TGTGCCAACAGCTCGACAGGGAACACTGAAGCCTTCTTT.

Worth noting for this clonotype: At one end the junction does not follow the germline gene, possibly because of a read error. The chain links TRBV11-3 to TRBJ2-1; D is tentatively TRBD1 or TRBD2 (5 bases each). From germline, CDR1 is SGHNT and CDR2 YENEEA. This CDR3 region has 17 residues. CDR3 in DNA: TGTGCCAGCAACTTAGATGGTGCAGGGACGGGCCACAATGAGCAGCTCTTC. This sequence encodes CASNLDGAGTGHNEQLF.

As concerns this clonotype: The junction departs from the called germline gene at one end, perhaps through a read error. The CDR3 is CANSRTGVNTEAFF. CDR3 DNA sequence: TGTGCCAACAGCCGGACAGGGGTGAACACTGAAGCTTTCTTT. This rearrangement joins TRBV13 to TRBJ1-1; 9 bases are shared with TRBD1. Looked up from germline, CDR1 is PRHDT and CDR2 is FYEKMQ (reference sequence). The CDR3 sequence is 14 residues long.